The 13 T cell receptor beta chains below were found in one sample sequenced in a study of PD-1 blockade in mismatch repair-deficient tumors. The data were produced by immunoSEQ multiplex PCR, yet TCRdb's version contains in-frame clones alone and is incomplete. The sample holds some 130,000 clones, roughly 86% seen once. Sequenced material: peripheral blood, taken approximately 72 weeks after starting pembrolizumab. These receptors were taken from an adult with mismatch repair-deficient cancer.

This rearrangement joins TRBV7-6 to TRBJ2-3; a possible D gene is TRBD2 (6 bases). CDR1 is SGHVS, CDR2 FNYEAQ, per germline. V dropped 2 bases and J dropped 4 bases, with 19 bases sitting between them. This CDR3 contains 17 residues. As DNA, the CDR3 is TGTGCCAGCAGCTTAAGGGCGGTAGCGGTGGAGGCAGATACGCAGTATTTT. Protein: CASSLRAVAVEADTQYF.

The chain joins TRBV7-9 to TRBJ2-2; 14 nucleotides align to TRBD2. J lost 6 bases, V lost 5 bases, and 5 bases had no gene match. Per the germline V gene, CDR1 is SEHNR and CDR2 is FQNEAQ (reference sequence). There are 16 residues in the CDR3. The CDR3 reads CASSTPTSGRAGELFF. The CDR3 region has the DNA TGTGCCAGCAGCACCCCGACTAGCGGGAGGGCCGGGGAGCTGTTTTTT.

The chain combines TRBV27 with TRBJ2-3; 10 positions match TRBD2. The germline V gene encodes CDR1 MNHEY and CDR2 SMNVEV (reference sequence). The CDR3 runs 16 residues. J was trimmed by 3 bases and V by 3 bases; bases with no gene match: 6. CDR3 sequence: CASSFSSGSWTDTQYF. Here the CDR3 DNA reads TGTGCCAGCAGTTTTTCTAGCGGGAGTTGGACAGATACGCAGTATTTT.

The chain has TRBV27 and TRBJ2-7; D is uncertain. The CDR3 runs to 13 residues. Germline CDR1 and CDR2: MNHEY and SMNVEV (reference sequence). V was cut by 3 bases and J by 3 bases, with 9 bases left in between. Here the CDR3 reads CASSFGFLYEQYF. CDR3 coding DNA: TGTGCCAGCAGTTTTGGGTTCCTCTACGAGCAGTACTTC.

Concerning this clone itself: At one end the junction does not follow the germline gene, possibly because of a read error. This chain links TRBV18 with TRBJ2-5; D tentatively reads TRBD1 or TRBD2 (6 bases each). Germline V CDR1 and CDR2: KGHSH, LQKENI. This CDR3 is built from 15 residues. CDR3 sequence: CASSPGGELQGTQYF. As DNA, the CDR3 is TGTGCCAGCTCACCGGGGGGCGAGTTACAAGGGACCCAGTACTTC.

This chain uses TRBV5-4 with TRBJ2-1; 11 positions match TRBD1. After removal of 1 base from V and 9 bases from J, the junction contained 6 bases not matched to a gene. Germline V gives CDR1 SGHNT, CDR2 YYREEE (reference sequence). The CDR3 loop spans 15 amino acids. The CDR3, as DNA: TGTGCCAGCAGCTTGCCCGGGACAGGGGGGAGTGAGCAGTTCTTC. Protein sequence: CASSLPGTGGSEQFF.

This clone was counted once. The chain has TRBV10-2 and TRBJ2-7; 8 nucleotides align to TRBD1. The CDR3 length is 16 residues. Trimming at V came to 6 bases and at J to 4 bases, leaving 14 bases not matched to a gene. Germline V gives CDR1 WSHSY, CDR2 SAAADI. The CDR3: CASRDYNRGSIYEQYF. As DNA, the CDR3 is TGCGCCAGCAGGGACTATAACAGGGGGAGTATTTACGAGCAGTACTTC.

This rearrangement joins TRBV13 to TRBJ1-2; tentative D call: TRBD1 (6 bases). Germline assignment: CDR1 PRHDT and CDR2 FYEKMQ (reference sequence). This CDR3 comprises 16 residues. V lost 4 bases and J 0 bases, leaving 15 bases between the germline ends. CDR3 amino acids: CASSSHRQDTNYGYTF. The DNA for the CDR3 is TGTGCCAGCAGCTCCCACCGACAGGACACTAACTATGGCTACACCTTC.

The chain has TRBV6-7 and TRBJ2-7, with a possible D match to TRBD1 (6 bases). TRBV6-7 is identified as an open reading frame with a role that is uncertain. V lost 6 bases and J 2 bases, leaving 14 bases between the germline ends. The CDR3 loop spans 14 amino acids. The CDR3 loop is CASSRTAPTYEQYF. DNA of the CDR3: TGTGCCAGCAGCCGGACAGCTCCGACCTACGAGCAGTACTTC.

The chain's CDR3 is CASSLGGGPDTQYF. CDR3 in DNA: TGTGCCAGCAGCTTAGGGGGCGGACCAGATACGCAGTATTTT. V and J are TRBV7-9 and TRBJ2-3, with D perhaps matching TRBD1 (5 bases). This CDR3 contains 14 residues. Trimming removed 1 base from V and 4 bases from J, with 9 bases in between. Germline CDR1 is SEHNR and CDR2 is FQNEAQ (reference sequence). Combining the CDR3 with reference TRBV7-9 and TRBJ2-3 gives the whole variable domain DTGVSQNPRHKITKRGQNVTFRCDPISEHNRLYWYRQTLGQGPEFLTYFQNEAQLEKSRLLSDRFSAERPKGSFSTLEIQRTEQGDSAMYLCASSLGGGPDTQYFGPGTRLTVL.

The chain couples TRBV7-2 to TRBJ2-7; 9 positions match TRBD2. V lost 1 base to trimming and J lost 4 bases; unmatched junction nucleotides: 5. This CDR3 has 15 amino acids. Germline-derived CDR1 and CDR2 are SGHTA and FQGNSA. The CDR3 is CASSLEASGTYEQYF. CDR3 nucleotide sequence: TGTGCCAGCAGCTTAGAAGCTAGCGGGACATACGAGCAGTACTTC.

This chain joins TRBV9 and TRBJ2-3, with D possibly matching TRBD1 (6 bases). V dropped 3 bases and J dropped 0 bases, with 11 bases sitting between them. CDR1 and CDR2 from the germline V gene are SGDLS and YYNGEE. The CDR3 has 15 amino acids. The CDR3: CASSATGQSTDTQYF. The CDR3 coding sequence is TGTGCCAGCAGCGCCACGGGACAAAGCACAGATACGCAGTATTTT.

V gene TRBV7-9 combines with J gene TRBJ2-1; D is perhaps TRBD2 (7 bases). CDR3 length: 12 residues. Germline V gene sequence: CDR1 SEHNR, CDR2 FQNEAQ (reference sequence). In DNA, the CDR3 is TGTGCTGGGGGGGGCACCTACAATGAGCAGTTCTTC. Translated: CAGGGTYNEQFF.